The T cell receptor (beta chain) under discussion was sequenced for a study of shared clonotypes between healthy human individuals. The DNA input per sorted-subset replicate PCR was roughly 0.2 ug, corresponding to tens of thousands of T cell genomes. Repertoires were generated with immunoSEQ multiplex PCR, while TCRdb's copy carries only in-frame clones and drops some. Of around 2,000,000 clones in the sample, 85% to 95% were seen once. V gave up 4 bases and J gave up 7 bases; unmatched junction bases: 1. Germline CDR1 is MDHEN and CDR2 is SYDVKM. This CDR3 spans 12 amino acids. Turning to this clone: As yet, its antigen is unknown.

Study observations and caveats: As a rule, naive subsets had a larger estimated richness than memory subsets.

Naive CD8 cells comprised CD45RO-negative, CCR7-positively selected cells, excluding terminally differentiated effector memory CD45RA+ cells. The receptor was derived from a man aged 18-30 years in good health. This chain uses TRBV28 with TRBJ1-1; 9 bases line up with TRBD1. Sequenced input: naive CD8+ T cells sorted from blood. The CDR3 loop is CASSWTGVEAFF. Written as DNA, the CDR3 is TGTGCCAGCAGTTGGACAGGGGTTGAAGCTTTCTTT.